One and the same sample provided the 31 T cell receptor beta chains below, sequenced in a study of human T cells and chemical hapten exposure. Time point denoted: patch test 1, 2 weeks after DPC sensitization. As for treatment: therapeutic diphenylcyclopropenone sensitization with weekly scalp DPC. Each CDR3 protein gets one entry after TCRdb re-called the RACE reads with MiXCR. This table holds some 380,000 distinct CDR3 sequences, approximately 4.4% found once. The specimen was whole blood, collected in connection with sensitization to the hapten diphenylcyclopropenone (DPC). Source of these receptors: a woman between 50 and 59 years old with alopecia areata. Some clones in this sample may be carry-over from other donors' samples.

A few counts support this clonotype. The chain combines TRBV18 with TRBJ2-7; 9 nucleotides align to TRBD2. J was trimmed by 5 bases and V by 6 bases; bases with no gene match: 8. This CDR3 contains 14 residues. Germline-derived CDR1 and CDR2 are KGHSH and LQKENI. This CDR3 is CASSLAGSVDEQYF. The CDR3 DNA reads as TGTGCCAGCTCCCTAGCGGGAAGTGTGGACGAGCAGTACTTC.

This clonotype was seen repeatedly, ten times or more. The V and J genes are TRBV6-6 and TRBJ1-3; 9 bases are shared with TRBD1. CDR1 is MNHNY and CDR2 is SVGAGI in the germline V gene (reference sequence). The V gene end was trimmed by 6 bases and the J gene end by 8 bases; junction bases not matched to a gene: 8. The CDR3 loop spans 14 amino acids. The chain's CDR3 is CASRSQGADYTIYF. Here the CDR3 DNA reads TGTGCCAGCAGATCACAGGGGGCCGACTACACCATATATTTT.

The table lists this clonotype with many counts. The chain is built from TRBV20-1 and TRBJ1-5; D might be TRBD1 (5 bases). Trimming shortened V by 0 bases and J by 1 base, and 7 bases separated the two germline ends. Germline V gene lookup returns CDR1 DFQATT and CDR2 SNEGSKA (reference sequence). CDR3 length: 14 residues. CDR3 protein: CSARDGGSNQPQHF. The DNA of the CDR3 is TGCAGTGCTAGAGATGGGGGGAGCAATCAGCCCCAGCATTTT.

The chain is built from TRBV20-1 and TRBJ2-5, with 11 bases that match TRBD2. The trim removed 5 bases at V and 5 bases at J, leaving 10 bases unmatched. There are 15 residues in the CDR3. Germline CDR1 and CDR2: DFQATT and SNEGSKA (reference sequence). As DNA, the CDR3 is TGCAGTGCTTCCCGCCCGACTAGCGGGGAGGAGACCCAGTACTTC. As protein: CSASRPTSGEETQYF.

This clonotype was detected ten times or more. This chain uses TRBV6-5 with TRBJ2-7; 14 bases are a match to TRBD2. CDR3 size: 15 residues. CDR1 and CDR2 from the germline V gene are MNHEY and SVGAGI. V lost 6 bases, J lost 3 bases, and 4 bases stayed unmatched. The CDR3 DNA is TGTGCCAGCAGCACGGGACTAGCGGGAGTCTACGAGCAGTACTTC. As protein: CASSTGLAGVYEQYF.

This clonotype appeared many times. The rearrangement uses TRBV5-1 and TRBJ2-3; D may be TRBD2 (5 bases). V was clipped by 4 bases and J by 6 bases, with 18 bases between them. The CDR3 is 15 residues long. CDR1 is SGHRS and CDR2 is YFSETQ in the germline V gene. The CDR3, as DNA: TGCGCCAGCAGCCAGCGGAGTGGCCAGTCGGATACGCAGTATTTT. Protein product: CASSQRSGQSDTQYF.

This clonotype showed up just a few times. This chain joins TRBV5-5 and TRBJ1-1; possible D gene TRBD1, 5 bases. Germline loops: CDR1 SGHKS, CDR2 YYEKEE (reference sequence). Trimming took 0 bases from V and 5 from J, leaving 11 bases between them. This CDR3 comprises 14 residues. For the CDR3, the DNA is TGTGCCAGCAGCTTGGGACAGATAGGGACTGAAGCTTTCTTT. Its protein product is CASSLGQIGTEAFF.

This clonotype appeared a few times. CDR3 DNA sequence: TGTGCCAGCAGCGTAGGGGCGCCCAGTGGGGGAAACACCATATATTTT. The encoded protein is CASSVGAPSGGNTIYF. The chain employs TRBV9 and TRBJ1-3; no clear D gene. In germline, CDR1 is SGDLS, CDR2 YYNGEE. CDR3 length: 16 amino acids. V lost 0 bases and J 4 bases, leaving 14 bases between the germline ends.

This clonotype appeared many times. The CDR3 protein is CASSLADLKAFF. In DNA form, the CDR3 reads TGTGCCAGCAGCTTAGCTGATCTAAAAGCTTTCTTT. This chain uses TRBV7-9 with TRBJ1-1; D call uncertain. The CDR3 has 12 amino acids. Germline loops: CDR1 SEHNR, CDR2 FQNEAQ (reference sequence). V lost 0 bases, J lost 9 bases, and 8 bases lay in between.

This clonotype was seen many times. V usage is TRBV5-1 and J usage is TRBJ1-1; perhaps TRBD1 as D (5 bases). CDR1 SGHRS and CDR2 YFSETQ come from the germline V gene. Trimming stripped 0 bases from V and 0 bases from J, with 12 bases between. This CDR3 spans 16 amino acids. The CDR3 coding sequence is TGCGCCAGCAGCTTGGTGTCAGGGACCATGAACACTGAAGCTTTCTTT. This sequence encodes CASSLVSGTMNTEAFF.

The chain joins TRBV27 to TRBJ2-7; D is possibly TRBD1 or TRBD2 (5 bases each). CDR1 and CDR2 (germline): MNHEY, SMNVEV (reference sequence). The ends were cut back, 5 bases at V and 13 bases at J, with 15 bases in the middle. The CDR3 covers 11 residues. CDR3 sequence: CASSPGTTKYF. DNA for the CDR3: TGTGCCAGCAGTCCCGGGACCACCAAATACTTC.

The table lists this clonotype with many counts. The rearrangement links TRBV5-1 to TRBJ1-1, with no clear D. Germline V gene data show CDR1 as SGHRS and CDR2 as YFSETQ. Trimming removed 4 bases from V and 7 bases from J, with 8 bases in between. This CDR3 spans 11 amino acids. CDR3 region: CASSMTGEAFF. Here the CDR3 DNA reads TGCGCCAGCAGCATGACCGGTGAAGCTTTCTTT.

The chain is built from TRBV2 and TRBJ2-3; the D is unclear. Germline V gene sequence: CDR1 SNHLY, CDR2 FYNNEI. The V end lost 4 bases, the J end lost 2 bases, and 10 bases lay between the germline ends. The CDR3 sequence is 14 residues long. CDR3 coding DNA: TGTGCCAGCAGTGTTTATCCTCTCACAGATACGCAGTATTTT. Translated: CASSVYPLTDTQYF.

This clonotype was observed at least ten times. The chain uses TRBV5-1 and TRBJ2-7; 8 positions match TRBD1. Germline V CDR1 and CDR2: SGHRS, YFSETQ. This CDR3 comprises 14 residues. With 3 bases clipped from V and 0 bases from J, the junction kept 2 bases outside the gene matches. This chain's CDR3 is CASSWDRSSYEQYF. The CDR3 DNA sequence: TGCGCCAGCAGCTGGGACAGGAGCTCCTACGAGCAGTACTTC.

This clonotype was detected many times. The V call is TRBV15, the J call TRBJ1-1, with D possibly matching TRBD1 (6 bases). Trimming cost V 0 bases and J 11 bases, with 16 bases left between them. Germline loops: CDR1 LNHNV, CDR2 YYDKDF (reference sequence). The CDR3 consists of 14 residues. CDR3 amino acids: CATSRELQGPRAFF. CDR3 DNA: TGTGCCACCAGCAGAGAATTACAGGGTCCGCGGGCTTTCTTT. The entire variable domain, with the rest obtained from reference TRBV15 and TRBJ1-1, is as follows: DAMVIQNPRYQVTQFGKPVTLSCSQTLNHNVMYWYQQKSSQAPKLLFHYYDKDFNNEADTPDNFQSRRPNTSFCFLDIRSPGLGDTAMYLCATSRELQGPRAFFGQGTRLTVV.

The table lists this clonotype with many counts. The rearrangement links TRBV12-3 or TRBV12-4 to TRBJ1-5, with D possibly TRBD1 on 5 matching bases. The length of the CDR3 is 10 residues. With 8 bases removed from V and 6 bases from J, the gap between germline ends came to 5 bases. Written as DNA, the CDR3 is TGTGCCAGCGGGGGTCAGCCCCAGCATTTT. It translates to CASGGQPQHF.

The DNA for the CDR3 is TGTGCCACCAGCGGAGACGGGACAGCCTACGAGCAGTACTTC. Translating it yields CATSGDGTAYEQYF. The chain joins TRBV10-3 to TRBJ2-7, with TRBD1 matching 7 bases. The CDR3 length is 14 residues. CDR1 and CDR2 from the germline V gene are ENHRY and SYGVKD. V lost 10 bases to trimming and J lost 2 bases; unmatched junction nucleotides: 11.

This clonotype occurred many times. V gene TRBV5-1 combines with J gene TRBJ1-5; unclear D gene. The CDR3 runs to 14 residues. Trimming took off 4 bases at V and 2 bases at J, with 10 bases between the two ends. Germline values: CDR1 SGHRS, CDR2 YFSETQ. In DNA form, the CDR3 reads TGCGCCAGCAGCGCCGATTTGGGCAATCAGCCCCAGCATTTT. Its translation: CASSADLGNQPQHF.

CDR3 amino acids: CASLTGNTIYF. The CDR3 coding sequence is TGTGCCAGCCTCACTGGAAACACCATATATTTT. The rearrangement links TRBV6-5 to TRBJ1-3; no firm D call. This CDR3 contains 11 residues. Germline lookup yields CDR1 MNHEY and CDR2 SVGAGI. Trimming left V 8 bases short and J 2 bases short, with 4 bases between.

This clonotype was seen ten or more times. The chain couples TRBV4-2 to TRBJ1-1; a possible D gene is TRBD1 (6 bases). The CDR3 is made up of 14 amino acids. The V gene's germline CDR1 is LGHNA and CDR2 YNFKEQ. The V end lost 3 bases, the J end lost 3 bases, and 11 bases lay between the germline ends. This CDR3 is CASSHGGLDTEAFF. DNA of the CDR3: TGTGCCAGCAGCCACGGGGGCCTGGACACTGAAGCTTTCTTT.

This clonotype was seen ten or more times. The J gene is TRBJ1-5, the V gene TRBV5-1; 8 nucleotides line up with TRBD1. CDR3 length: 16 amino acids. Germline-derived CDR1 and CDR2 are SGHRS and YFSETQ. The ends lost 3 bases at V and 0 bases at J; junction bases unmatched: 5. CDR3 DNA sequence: TGCGCCAGCAGCTCTGGGACAGGCGGTAGCAATCAGCCCCAGCATTTT. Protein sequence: CASSSGTGGSNQPQHF.

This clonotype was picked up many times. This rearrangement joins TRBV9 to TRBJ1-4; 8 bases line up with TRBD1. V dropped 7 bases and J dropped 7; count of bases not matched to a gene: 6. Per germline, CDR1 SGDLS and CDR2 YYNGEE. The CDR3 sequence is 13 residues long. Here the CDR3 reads CASSSGTGEKLFF. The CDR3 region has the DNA TGTGCCAGCTCTTCCGGGACAGGTGAAAAACTGTTTTTT.

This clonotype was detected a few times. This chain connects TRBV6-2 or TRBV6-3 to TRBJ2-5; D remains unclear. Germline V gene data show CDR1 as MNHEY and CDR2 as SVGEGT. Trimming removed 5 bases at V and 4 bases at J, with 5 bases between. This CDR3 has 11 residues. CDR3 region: CASSHPETQYF. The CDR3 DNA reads TGTGCCAGCAGTCACCCAGAGACCCAGTACTTC.

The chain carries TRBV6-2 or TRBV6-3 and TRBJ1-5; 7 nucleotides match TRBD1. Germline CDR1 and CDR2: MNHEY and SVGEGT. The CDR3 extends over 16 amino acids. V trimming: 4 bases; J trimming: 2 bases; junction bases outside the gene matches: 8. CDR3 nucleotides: TGTGCCAGCAGTTTCACAGGGGCATCTGGCAATCAGCCCCAGCATTTT. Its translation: CASSFTGASGNQPQHF.

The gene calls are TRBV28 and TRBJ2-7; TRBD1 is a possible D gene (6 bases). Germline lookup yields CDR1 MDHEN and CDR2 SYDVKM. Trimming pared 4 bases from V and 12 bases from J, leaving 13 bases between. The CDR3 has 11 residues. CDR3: CASSSRTDRYF. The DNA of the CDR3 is TGTGCCAGCAGTTCCCGGACAGATCGGTACTTC.

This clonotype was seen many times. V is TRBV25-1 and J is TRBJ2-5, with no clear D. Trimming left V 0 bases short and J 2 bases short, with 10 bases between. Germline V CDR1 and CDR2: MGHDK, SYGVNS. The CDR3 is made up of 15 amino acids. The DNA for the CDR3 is TGTGCCAGCAGTGAATACGGCGGCATTCAAGAGACCCAGTACTTC. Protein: CASSEYGGIQETQYF.

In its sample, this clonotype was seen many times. The CDR3 nucleotides are TGTGCCAGCAGCATGGACCCTCCTCCTCTAGAGCAGTACTTC. This gives the protein CASSMDPPPLEQYF. The rearrangement links TRBV21-1 to TRBJ2-7; TRBD2, as called in the table, went unchecked against the DNA. TRBV21-1 is a recognized pseudogene. This CDR3 region has 14 residues.

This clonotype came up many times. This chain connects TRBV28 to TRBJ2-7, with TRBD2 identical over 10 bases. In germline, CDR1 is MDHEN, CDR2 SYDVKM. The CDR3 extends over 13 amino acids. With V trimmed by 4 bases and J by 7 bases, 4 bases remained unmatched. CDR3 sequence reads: CASSSGLAEEQYF. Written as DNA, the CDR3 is TGTGCCAGCAGTTCCGGACTAGCGGAGGAGCAGTACTTC.

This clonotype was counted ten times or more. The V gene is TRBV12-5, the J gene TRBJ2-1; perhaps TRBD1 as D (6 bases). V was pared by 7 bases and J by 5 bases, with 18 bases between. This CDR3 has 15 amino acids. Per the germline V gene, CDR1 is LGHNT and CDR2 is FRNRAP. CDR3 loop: CASVTLPGHHNEQFF. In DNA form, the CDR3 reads TGTGCTAGTGTTACCCTCCCGGGACACCACAATGAGCAGTTCTTC. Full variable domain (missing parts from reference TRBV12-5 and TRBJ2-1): DARVTQTPRHKVTEMGQEVTMRCQPILGHNTVFWYRQTMMQGLELLAYFRNRAPLDDSGMPKDRFSAEMPDATLATLKIQPSEPRDSAVYFCASVTLPGHHNEQFFGPGTRLTVL.

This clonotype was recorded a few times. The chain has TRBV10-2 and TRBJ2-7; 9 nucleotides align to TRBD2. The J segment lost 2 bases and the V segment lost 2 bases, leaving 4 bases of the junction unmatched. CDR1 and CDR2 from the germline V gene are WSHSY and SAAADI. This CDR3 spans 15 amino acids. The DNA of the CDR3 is TGCGCCAGCAGTGAGCCCAGCGGGGGGCCCTACGAGCAGTACTTC. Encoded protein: CASSEPSGGPYEQYF.

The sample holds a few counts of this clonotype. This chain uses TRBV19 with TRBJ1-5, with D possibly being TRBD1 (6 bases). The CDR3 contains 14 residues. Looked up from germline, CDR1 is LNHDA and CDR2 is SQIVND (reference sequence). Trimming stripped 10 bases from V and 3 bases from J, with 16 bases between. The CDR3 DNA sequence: TGTGCCACCTCCAGCGGGACATACAATCAGCCCCAGCATTTT. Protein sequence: CATSSGTYNQPQHF.